The 17 T cell receptor beta chains below all came from one sample that was sequenced in a study of early T cells in non-severe SARS-CoV-2 infection. From the 5' RACE reads, TCRdb called clonotypes with MiXCR, one entry per CDR3 protein. The repertoire consists of tens of thousands of distinct CDR3 sequences, with about 12% occurring once and the leading ten covering over 2%. The sequenced material came from whole blood. The receptors were gathered from an adult who was a healthcare worker with PCR-confirmed SARS-CoV-2 infection or an uninfected control (not recorded which).

The rearrangement links TRBV9 to TRBJ2-1; no clear D gene. V lost 4 bases and J lost 6, with 11 bases in between. This CDR3 is built from 13 residues. CDR1 and CDR2 from the germline V gene are SGDLS and YYNGEE. The CDR3 DNA sequence: TGTGCCAGCAGCTCACCCTGGGGCAATGAGCAGTTCTTC. Amino acids: CASSSPWGNEQFF.

The chain links TRBV5-1 to TRBJ1-2, with D possibly TRBD1 on 5 matching bases. This CDR3 region has 13 residues. V dropped 2 bases and J dropped 8 bases, with 13 bases sitting between them. Germline loops: CDR1 SGHRS, CDR2 YFSETQ. Written as DNA, the CDR3 is TGCGCCAGCAGCTTAGAGGGGAATTCAGGCTACACCTTC. Translation: CASSLEGNSGYTF.

This clonotype was counted ten times or more. The gene calls are TRBV3-1 and TRBJ1-4; D not certain. The CDR3 loop spans 14 amino acids. V was shortened by 0 bases and J by 7 bases, with 9 bases between the two germline ends. Germline V gene sequence: CDR1 LGHDT, CDR2 YNNKEL (reference sequence). CDR3 residues: CASSQERASEKLFF. CDR3 coding DNA: TGTGCCAGCAGCCAAGAAAGGGCGAGTGAAAAACTGTTTTTT.

In this sample, this clonotype turned up many times. This sequence joins TRBV2 and TRBJ1-1; tentatively, D is TRBD1 (5 bases). CDR1 is SNHLY, CDR2 FYNNEI, per germline. CDR3 length: 14 amino acids. V was cut by 5 bases and J by 4 bases, with 14 bases left in between. CDR3 nucleotide sequence: TGTGCCAGCAGTTATAAGGACCAGGGCACTGAAGCTTTCTTT. This sequence encodes CASSYKDQGTEAFF.

This clonotype was seen ten or more times. The rearrangement uses TRBV6-5 and TRBJ2-7, with 13 bases identical to TRBD2. Germline V gene sequence: CDR1 MNHEY, CDR2 SVGAGI. This CDR3 spans 17 amino acids. The V gene end was trimmed by 2 bases and the J gene end by 7 bases; junction bases not matched to a gene: 11. The CDR3 DNA reads as TGTGCCAGCAGTTACGGGTCCGCGACTAGCGGGAGGAGAGAGCAGTACTTC. Translating gives CASSYGSATSGRREQYF.

This clonotype was seen a handful of times. The gene calls are TRBV29-1 and TRBJ2-3; 8 nucleotides match TRBD2. V was clipped by 1 base and J by 5 bases; unmatched bases: 2. Germline V gives CDR1 SQVTM, CDR2 ANQGSEA. This CDR3 region has 13 residues. For the CDR3, the DNA is TGCAGCGTTGAAGCGGGACTAGGAGATACGCAGTATTTT. As protein: CSVEAGLGDTQYF.

This clonotype was seen ten or more times. The rearrangement uses TRBV7-8 and TRBJ2-6; tentatively, D is TRBD1 (5 bases). Deletions cut 9 bases from V and 0 bases from J, with 9 bases between. Per germline, CDR1 SGHVS and CDR2 FQNEAQ. This CDR3 is 14 amino acids long. CDR3 in amino acids: CASIRGSGANVLTF. The CDR3 nucleotides read TGTGCCAGTATTAGGGGCTCTGGGGCCAACGTCCTGACTTTC.

This clonotype was counted at least ten times. The rearrangement joins TRBV28 to TRBJ1-1; D is unclear. The CDR3 consists of 15 residues. The germline gives CDR1 MDHEN, CDR2 SYDVKM. The V and J ends lost 2 bases and 2 bases respectively, with 12 bases between them. The CDR3: CASSLMFEVNTEAFF. CDR3 in DNA: TGTGCCAGCAGTTTAATGTTTGAGGTAAACACTGAAGCTTTCTTT. The full variable domain, rest sourced from reference TRBV28 and TRBJ1-1, is DVKVTQSSRYLVKRTGEKVFLECVQDMDHENMFWYRQDPGLGLRLIYFSYDVKMKEKGDIPEGYSVSREKKERFSLILESASTNQTSMYLCASSLMFEVNTEAFFGQGTRLTVV.

The sample holds a few counts of this clonotype. This sequence joins TRBV12-3 or TRBV12-4 and TRBJ2-1; maybe TRBD1 (5 bases). V lost 7 bases and J lost 3, with 16 bases in between. The CDR3 is made up of 15 amino acids. The CDR3 spells CASNPLQGLYNEQFF. CDR3 DNA: TGTGCCAGCAACCCACTTCAGGGCCTCTACAATGAGCAGTTCTTC.

The chain has TRBV20-1 and TRBJ1-2; D is possibly TRBD1 (5 bases). Trimming removed 0 bases from V and 1 base from J, with 12 bases in between. Germline CDR1 is DFQATT and CDR2 is SNEGSKA (reference sequence). The CDR3 is 15 residues long. This chain's CDR3 is CSARDTRAYNYGYTF. Here the CDR3 DNA reads TGCAGTGCTAGAGATACCAGGGCTTATAACTATGGCTACACCTTC.

This clonotype was counted a few times. The V call is TRBV3-1, the J call TRBJ2-1; weak D call: TRBD1 (6 bases). This CDR3 comprises 13 residues. The V and J ends lost 4 bases and 5 bases respectively, with 9 bases between them. Germline loops: CDR1 LGHDT, CDR2 YNNKEL (reference sequence). The CDR3 spells CASSPTGNNEQFF. The DNA for the CDR3 is TGTGCCAGCAGCCCGACAGGTAACAATGAGCAGTTCTTC.

This rearrangement joins TRBV28 to TRBJ2-1; no clear D gene. Germline loops: CDR1 MDHEN, CDR2 SYDVKM. The length of the CDR3 is 11 residues. Trimming removed 4 bases from V and 4 bases from J, with 2 bases in between. CDR3 amino acids: CASSSYNEQFF. DNA for the CDR3: TGTGCCAGCAGTTCGTACAATGAGCAGTTCTTC.

V usage is TRBV12-3 or TRBV12-4 and J usage is TRBJ2-6, with D perhaps TRBD1 (5 bases). The CDR3 is 18 residues long. Trimming removed 10 bases at V and 2 bases at J, with 24 bases between. This chain's CDR3 is CATKRSQGIPPGANVLTF. The DNA for the CDR3 is TGTGCCACCAAGCGATCTCAGGGAATTCCTCCTGGGGCCAACGTCCTGACTTTC.

J is TRBJ2-3 and V is TRBV29-1; TRBD2 matches 12 bases. The CDR3 totals 16 residues. The germline V gene has CDR1 SQVTM and CDR2 ANQGSEA. J gave up 2 bases and V 5 bases, and 8 bases lay outside the gene matches. As DNA, the CDR3 is TGCAGCGTTAACAGACTAGCGGGGGAGCTCACAGATACGCAGTATTTT. Its protein is CSVNRLAGELTDTQYF.

This chain uses TRBV2 with TRBJ2-3; D is unclear. The CDR3 has 15 amino acids. Germline V gene sequence: CDR1 SNHLY, CDR2 FYNNEI. V was shortened by 3 bases and J by 0 bases, with 10 bases between the two germline ends. CDR3 nucleotides: TGTGCCAGCAGTGATGGGCCAGAAAGCACAGATACGCAGTATTTT. Translated, it gives CASSDGPESTDTQYF.

This clonotype showed up many times. The chain combines TRBV6-6 with TRBJ2-1, with TRBD2 matching over 14 bases. CDR3 length equals 16 residues. Germline V gives CDR1 MNHNY, CDR2 SVGAGI (reference sequence). The V gene end was trimmed by 4 bases and the J gene end by 15 bases; junction bases not matched to a gene: 14. This CDR3 reads CASSFQPGLAGAFLFF. DNA for the CDR3: TGTGCCAGCAGTTTCCAGCCGGGACTAGCGGGGGCATTCCTGTTCTTC.

This clonotype showed up just a few times. The chain carries TRBV19 and TRBJ1-5, with 10 bases that match TRBD1. CDR1 LNHDA and CDR2 SQIVND come from the germline V gene (reference sequence). CDR3 length equals 16 residues. Trimming removed 4 bases from V and 1 base from J; junction bases left unmatched: 4. CDR3 sequence (DNA): TGTGCCAGTAGTACAGACAGGGGGCGAAGCAATCAGCCCCAGCATTTT. Amino acid sequence: CASSTDRGRSNQPQHF.